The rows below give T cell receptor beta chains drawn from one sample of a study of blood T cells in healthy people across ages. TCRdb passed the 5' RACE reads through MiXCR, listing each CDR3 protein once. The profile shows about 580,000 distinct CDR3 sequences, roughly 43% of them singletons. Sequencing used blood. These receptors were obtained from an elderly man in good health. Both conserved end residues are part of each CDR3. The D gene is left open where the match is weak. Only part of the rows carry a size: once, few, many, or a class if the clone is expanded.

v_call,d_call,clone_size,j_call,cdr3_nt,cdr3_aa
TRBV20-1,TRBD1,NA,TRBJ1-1,TGCAGTGCCTACCCGACAGGGAGGCTCATGAACACTGAAGCTTTCTTT,CSAYPTGRLMNTEAFF
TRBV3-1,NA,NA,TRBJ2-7,TGTGCCAGCAGCCACGACGCAGGGAACGAGCAGTACTTC,CASSHDAGNEQYF
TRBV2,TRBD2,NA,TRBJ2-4,TGTGCCAGCAGTGTAGAGACTAGCGGGAACAATGAGCAGTACTTC,CASSVETSGNNEQYF
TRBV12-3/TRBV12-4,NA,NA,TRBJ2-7,TGCCTTACCTTGAAAAACGAGCAGTACTTC,CLTLKNEQYF
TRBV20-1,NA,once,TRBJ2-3,TGCAGTGCTAGGATAGGGTTTGATACGCAGTATTTT,CSARIGFDTQYF
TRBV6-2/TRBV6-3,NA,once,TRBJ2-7,TGTGCCACCCAGGGGGGCCCGTACAATGAGCAGTACTTC,CATQGGPYNEQYF
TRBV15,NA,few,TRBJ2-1,TGTGCCACCAGCAGGTCCCGAGATGAGCAGTTCTTC,CATSRSRDEQFF
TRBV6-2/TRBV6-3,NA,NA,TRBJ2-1,TGTGCCAGCAGGGAACTAGGCGCGGGACGTGAGCAGTTCTTC,CASRELGAGREQFF
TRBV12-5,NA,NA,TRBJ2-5,TGTGCTAGTGGTTTGGTACCCTCACGCGGCGCGGAGACCCAGTACTTC,CASGLVPSRGAETQYF
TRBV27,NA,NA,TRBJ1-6,TGTGCCAGCAGTTCACGGATCAATTCACCCCTCCACTTT,CASSSRINSPLHF
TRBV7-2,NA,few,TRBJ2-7,TGTGCCAGCAGGTTTTCGGTAGGGCAATACGAGCAGTACTTC,CASRFSVGQYEQYF